The T cell receptor beta chain described here comes from a study of blood T cell repertoires in COVID-19. On the study more broadly: The samples span acute and convalescent COVID-19 from the United States, Italy and Spain. T cells, B-cell-depleted T cells, or PBMCs supplied cDNA or gDNA.

Authors' methods: Counts of nucleated cells, estimated from reference gene primer amplification, were obtained. This table comes from immunoSEQ multiplex PCR, and its TCRdb copy is limited to in-frame clones, with some not included. V and J calls and clone size are given by that table; D and trimming were obtained from the DNA. This table has hundreds of thousands of clones, 65% to 85% appearing once. The clonotype comes from a middle-aged man with acute or convalescent COVID-19. Sequenced: peripheral blood.

The CDR3 protein is CASSYSRQFYEKLFF. CDR3 DNA: TGTGCCAGCAGTTACTCGAGGCAGTTTTATGAAAAACTGTTTTTT. V is TRBV6-5 and J is TRBJ1-4; no reliable D call. V lost 0 bases and J lost 6, with 11 bases in between. The V gene's germline CDR1 is MNHEY and CDR2 SVGAGI. The CDR3 has 15 amino acids.